The clone carrying this T cell receptor beta chain was seen more than once but under ten times. Antigen unknown. This specimen belongs to a study of T-cell reconstitution after alpha-beta-depleted transplantation in children. Unique molecular identifiers were used in preparing the TCRbeta library. TCRdb re-called the PCR reads with MiXCR, one entry per CDR3 protein. The table shows hundreds of thousands of distinct CDR3 sequences, with roughly 13% occurring only once. Overall study results and limits: Reportedly, alpha-beta T cells present about two months post-transplant originated from several hundred expanded clones of graft origin. T-cell numbers and diversity, one year after transplant, stemmed largely from T cells that were newly produced.

Trimming took 3 bases from V and 0 from J; bases not matched to a gene: 8. This CDR3 spans 17 amino acids. CDR1 is KGHSH and CDR2 is LQKENI in the germline V gene. Specimen: PBMCs, mostly from graft donor cells, collected 360 days after TCRalphabeta/CD19-depleted stem cell transplant. J is TRBJ2-4 and V is TRBV18; 7 bases are a match to TRBD1. This receptor was identified in a male patient between 5 and 17 years old who had a stem cell transplant for acute myeloid leukemia, so the T cells may come from the graft donor. The CDR3 here is CASSPIRDRLAKNIQYF. In DNA, the CDR3 is TGTGCCAGCTCACCCATCCGGGACAGACTAGCCAAAAACATTCAGTACTTC.